This T cell receptor beta chain was identified during a study of T cells in Graves' hyperthyroidism and ophthalmopathy. TCR beta CDR3 region amplification was performed from RNA transcripts. With the HTBI primer set, the TCR CDR3 went through a first round of RT-PCR. TCRdb re-called the multiplex PCR reads with MiXCR, one entry per CDR3 protein. The sample has hundreds of thousands of distinct CDR3 sequences, 15% to 19% seen once. PBMCs stemmed from about 9.7 ml fresh peripheral blood. V lost 5 bases and J lost 4; bases outside the gene matches: 11. In germline, CDR1 is SGHNT, CDR2 YENEEA. This CDR3 region has 16 residues.

The clonotype originates from a woman between 18 and 29 years old with Graves' hyperthyroidism. The source material was blood. The chain has TRBV11-3 and TRBJ2-7, with 10 bases identical to TRBD2. The CDR3 DNA reads as TGTGCCAGCAGCCACGGCCTAGCGGGAGCCCGGTACGAGCAGTACTTC. Encoded protein: CASSHGLAGARYEQYF.